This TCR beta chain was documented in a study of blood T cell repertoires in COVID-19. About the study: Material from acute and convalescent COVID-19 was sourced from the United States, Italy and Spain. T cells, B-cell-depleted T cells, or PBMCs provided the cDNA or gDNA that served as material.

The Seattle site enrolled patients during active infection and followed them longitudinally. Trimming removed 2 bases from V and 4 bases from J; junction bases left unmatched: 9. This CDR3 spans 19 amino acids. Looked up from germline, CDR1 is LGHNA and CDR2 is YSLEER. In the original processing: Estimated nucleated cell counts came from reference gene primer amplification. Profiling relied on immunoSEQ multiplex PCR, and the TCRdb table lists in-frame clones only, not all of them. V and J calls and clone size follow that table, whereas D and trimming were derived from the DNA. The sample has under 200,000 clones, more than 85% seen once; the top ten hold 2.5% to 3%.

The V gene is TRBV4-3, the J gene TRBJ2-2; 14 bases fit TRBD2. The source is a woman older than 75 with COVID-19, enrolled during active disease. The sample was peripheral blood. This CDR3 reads CASSQRLAGGPQVTGELFF. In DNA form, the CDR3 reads TGCGCCAGCAGCCAAAGACTAGCGGGAGGGCCCCAGGTCACCGGGGAGCTGTTTTTT.